Sequencing of this T cell receptor (beta chain) was carried out in a study of breast tumors, draining lymph nodes, adjacent tissues. The study's findings and limits: The lymph node origin of tumor T cells was framed as consistent with a hypothesis, not demonstrated. The data were judged consistent with most tumor T cells coming from lymph node and expanding in tumor. Luminal-like breast cancer showed significantly greater tumor-nontumor repertoire similarity than basal-like breast cancer did.

Germline V lookup: CDR1 DFQATT, CDR2 SNEGSKA (reference sequence). Trimming removed 3 bases from V and 5 bases from J; junction bases left unmatched: 4. CDR3 length equals 13 residues. TCRdb analysed the multiplex PCR reads with MiXCR anew, one entry per CDR3 protein. The profile shows around 290,000 distinct CDR3 sequences, 30% of them singletons. With respect to this clonotype: Its antigen is unknown.

Breast cancer patients provided tissue from their axillary draining lymph nodes. What was sequenced was axillary lymph node tissue. This chain joins TRBV20-1 and TRBJ2-5, with 9 bases aligning to TRBD2. This TCR came from a female donor with breast cancer. Some clones in this sample may be carry-over from other donors' samples. The CDR3 DNA reads as TGCAGTGCTAGGGCTAGCGGGATTGAGACCCAGTACTTC. Translating it yields CSARASGIETQYF.